This is a list of T cell receptor beta chains from one sample in a study of blood T cell repertoires in COVID-19. This table comes from immunoSEQ multiplex PCR, and its TCRdb copy is limited to in-frame clones, with some not included. The top ten clones hold roughly 19% of a sample with about 170,000 clones, more than 70% of them seen once. Sequencing input: peripheral blood. These receptors were collected from a woman in her 70s who had recovered from COVID-19. CDR3s leave out the opening cysteine and the closing phenylalanine or tryptophan. The listing skips clone size in some rows; elsewhere it reads once, few, many or a size class.

V gene: TRBV19
CDR3 length: 14
clone size: NA
CDR3 protein: ASRGALGGGKNIQY

V gene: TRBV30
CDR3 length: 11
clone size: NA
CDR3 protein: AWSVLGRETQY

V gene: TRBV28
CDR3 length: 11
clone size: NA
CDR3 protein: ANGGPGTGELF

V gene: TRBV30
CDR3 length: 11
clone size: NA
CDR3 protein: AWGGAGGDTQY

V gene: TRBV7-3
CDR3 length: 11
clone size: NA
CDR3 protein: ASSFQGNTEAF

V gene: TRBV18
CDR3 length: 12
clone size: once
CDR3 protein: ASSPPGGDQPQH

V gene: TRBV5-4
CDR3 length: 12
clone size: NA
CDR3 protein: ASSRTGSYNEQF

V gene: TRBV4-3
CDR3 length: 13
clone size: NA
CDR3 protein: ASSQAVGPTDTQY

V gene: TRBV20-1
CDR3 length: 9
clone size: NA
CDR3 protein: RAGRNTEAF

V gene: TRBV3-1/TRBV3-2
CDR3 length: 10
clone size: NA
CDR3 protein: ASSQARGGYT

V gene: TRBV7-9
CDR3 length: 14
clone size: once
CDR3 protein: ASSPRGLATQETQY

V gene: TRBV6-6
CDR3 length: 10
clone size: NA
CDR3 protein: ATGGQGRGYT

V gene: TRBV7-2
CDR3 length: 14
clone size: NA
CDR3 protein: ASSPGFRKPNTEAF

V gene: TRBV5-4
CDR3 length: 13
clone size: NA
CDR3 protein: ASSLTSGSLYEQF

V gene: TRBV7-3
CDR3 length: 11
clone size: few
CDR3 protein: ASSKGDSYEQY

V gene: TRBV5-1
CDR3 length: 15
clone size: NA
CDR3 protein: ASSLEGTAYSTDTQY

V gene: TRBV19
CDR3 length: 12
clone size: NA
CDR3 protein: ASGVPERVIPQH

V gene: TRBV19
CDR3 length: 12
clone size: NA
CDR3 protein: ASRTTGVNTEAF

V gene: TRBV10-3
CDR3 length: 10
clone size: NA
CDR3 protein: ATSGQYYEQY

V gene: TRBV12-3/TRBV12-4
CDR3 length: 10
clone size: NA
CDR3 protein: ASSLGRRELF

V gene: TRBV7-9
CDR3 length: 14
clone size: NA
CDR3 protein: ASSLGVGQSNQPQH

V gene: TRBV30
CDR3 length: 11
clone size: NA
CDR3 protein: AWSLGWEDGYT

V gene: TRBV5-5
CDR3 length: 12
clone size: NA
CDR3 protein: ASSPLGGGNIQY